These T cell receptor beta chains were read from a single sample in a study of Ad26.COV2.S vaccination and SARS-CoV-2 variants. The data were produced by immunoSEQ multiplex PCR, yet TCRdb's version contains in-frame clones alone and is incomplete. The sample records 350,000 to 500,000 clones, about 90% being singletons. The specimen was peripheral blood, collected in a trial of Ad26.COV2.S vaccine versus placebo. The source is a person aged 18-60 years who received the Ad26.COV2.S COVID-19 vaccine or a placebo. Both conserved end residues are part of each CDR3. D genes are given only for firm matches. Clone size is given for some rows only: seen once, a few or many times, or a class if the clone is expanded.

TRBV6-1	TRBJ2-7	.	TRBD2	TGTGCCAGCAGTGAGCTAGCGGGAGGGTCCTACGAGCAGTACTTC	CASSELAGGSYEQYF
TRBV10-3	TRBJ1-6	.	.	TGTGCCATCAAGAGGGACGGGCTCTATAATTCACCCCTCCACTTT	CAIKRDGLYNSPLHF
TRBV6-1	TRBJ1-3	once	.	TGTGCCAGCAGTGTTATCGACAGCTTCTTTGGAAACACCATATATTTT	CASSVIDSFFGNTIYF
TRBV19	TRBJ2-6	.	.	TGTGCCAGTAGTATAGACCCCGAGGAAGCCAACGTCCTGACTTTC	CASSIDPEEANVLTF
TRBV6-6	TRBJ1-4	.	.	TGTGCCAGCAGTTACTCGGGAGGCGAGAATGAAAAACTGTTTTTT	CASSYSGGENEKLFF
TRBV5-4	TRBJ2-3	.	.	TGTGCCAGCAGTTTCCAAGCGCGGGATGGCACAGATACGCAGTATTTT	CASSFQARDGTDTQYF
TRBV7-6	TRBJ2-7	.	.	TGTGCCAGCAGCTTTAGAGGGGGCTCCTACGAGCAGTACTTC	CASSFRGGSYEQYF
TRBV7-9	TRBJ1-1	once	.	TGTGCCAGCAGCTTTACAGAGAGGACTGAAGCTTTCTTT	CASSFTERTEAFF
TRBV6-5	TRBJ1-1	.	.	TGTGCGGTTCGGGGGTCCATGAACACTGAAGCTTTCTTT	CAVRGSMNTEAFF
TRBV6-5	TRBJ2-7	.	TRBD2	TGTGCCAGCAGCCCGGGACTAGCGGGAAGATACGAGCAGTACTTC	CASSPGLAGRYEQYF